These 30 T cell receptor gamma chains came from one sample sequenced in a study of γδ T cells in repeated Plasmodium falciparum infection. TCRdb re-processed the multiplex PCR reads using CATT. The sample includes approximately 30,000 gamma-chain clones, under 1.5% of them seen just once. Bulk repertoires came from Vgamma9/Vdelta2+ or Vdelta2-negative gammadelta T cells flow-sorted from PBMC. Source material: gamma-delta T cells from blood. These receptors came from a pool of human donors (malaria-infected and uninfected, not separated).

About this clone: A read error is likely here: a far larger clone is one base away. This sample also contains other DNA sequences that code for the same CDR3. The genes are TRGV9 and TRGJP. TCRdb carries no J gene annotation; the J gene was assigned here by matching the DNA with germline. The length of the CDR3 is 17 residues. Germline CDR1 GITISATS, CDR2 ISYDGTV (reference sequence). CDR3 nucleotides: TGTGCCTTGTGGGAGGACCGGCAGGAGTTGGGCAAAAAAATCAAGGTATTT. This codes for CALWEDRQELGKKIKVF.

Turning to this clone: A read error likely explains why the TCRdb protein, taken from a much larger clone, differs from this DNA's translation at residue 12; the protein shown is translated from the DNA. The V gene corresponds to TRGV5; no J gene was called. The germline gives CDR1 VINAFY, CDR2 YDVSNSKD. CDR3 size: 14 residues. In DNA, the CDR3 is TGTGCCACCTGGGACAGGCCGGCGAATTATAAGAGACTCTTT. It specifies CATWDRPANYKRLF.

A few counts support this clone. TCRdb shows a much larger clone's protein in place of this DNA's translation, and the two differ at residue 4, likely through a read error; the protein shown is translated from the DNA. This rearrangement joins TRGV3 to TRGJ1 or TRGJ2. No J gene was available from TCRdb, and it was assigned here by a germline match of the DNA. CDR1 and CDR2 from the germline V gene are VTNTFY and YDVSTARD (reference sequence). This CDR3 is built from 18 residues. The CDR3 sequence is CATRDRRIARTLYYKKLF. CDR3 DNA: TGTGCCACCCGGGACAGGCGAATAGCCAGGACCCTTTATTATAAGAAACTCTTT.

Remarks on this clone: This DNA's translation differs at residue 2 from TCRdb's protein, which comes from a much larger clone; a read error is likely, and the protein shown is translated from the DNA. The V gene is TRGV9, the J gene TRGJ1 or TRGJ2. No J gene was available from TCRdb, and it was assigned here by a germline match of the DNA. Germline V lookup: CDR1 GITISATS, CDR2 ISYDGTV (reference sequence). The CDR3 consists of 14 residues. For the CDR3, the DNA is TGTACCTTGTGGGTGACCTCCAAGGGCTTTAAGAAACTCTTT. Translated, it gives CTLWVTSKGFKKLF.

As for this clone: For this DNA, TCRdb reports the protein of a much larger clone, which diverges at residue 10, most likely from a read error; the protein presented here is translated directly from the DNA. J is TRGJP and V is TRGV4. Matching the DNA to germline supplied the J gene, which TCRdb does not give. The CDR3 length is 14 residues. In germline, CDR1 is EGSTGY, CDR2 YDSYTSSV. CDR3 in amino acids: CATWQELGKEIKVF. In DNA form, the CDR3 reads TGTGCCACCTGGCAAGAGTTGGGCAAAGAAATCAAGGTATTT.

The chain uses TRGV9 and TRGJ1 or TRGJ2. TCRdb gives no J gene; it was assigned here by matching the DNA to germline. In germline, CDR1 is GITISATS, CDR2 ISYDGTV (reference sequence). The trim removed 0 bases at V and 7 bases at J, leaving 9 bases unmatched. The CDR3 has 14 residues. CDR3 amino acids: CALWEVSKGYKKLF. For the CDR3, the DNA is TGTGCCTTGTGGGAGGTGTCGAAAGGATATAAGAAACTCTTT.

This clone came up many times. A read error is likely here: a far larger clone is one base away. This sample also contains other DNA sequences that code for the same CDR3. The chain is built from TRGV3 and TRGJP2. Here the J gene came from matching the DNA to germline, since TCRdb omits it. The CDR3 contains 16 residues. Germline-derived CDR1 and CDR2 are VTNTFY and YDVSTARD (reference sequence). The CDR3 coding sequence is TGCGCCACCTGGGACAGGGGGTATAGTAGTGATTGGATCAAGACGTTT. Protein product: CATWDRGYSSDWIKTF.

There are many counts of this clone. Within the sample, other DNA sequences also encode this same CDR3. The chain combines TRGV2 with TRGJ1 or TRGJ2. This CDR3 comprises 12 residues. The trim removed 0 bases at V and 10 bases at J, leaving 6 bases unmatched. Germline V lookup: CDR1 EGSNGY, CDR2 YDSYNSKV. The CDR3 sequence is CATWDGPGKKLF. For the CDR3, the DNA is TGTGCCACCTGGGACGGGCCGGGAAAGAAACTCTTT.

Many counts were recorded for this clone. A read error may produce the germline difference seen at one junction end. The same CDR3 also results from other DNA sequences found in this sample. J is TRGJP and V is TRGV9. The CDR3 runs 16 residues. The germline gives CDR1 GITISATS, CDR2 ISYDGTV (reference sequence). This chain's CDR3 is CALWEPQELGKKIKVF. The CDR3 region has the DNA TGTGCCTTGTGGGAGCCACAAGAGCTGGGCAAAAAAATCAAGGTATTT.

This clone has ten or more counts. The protein that TCRdb holds for this DNA derives from a much larger clone and differs from the translated DNA at residue 4, which likely indicates a read error; the protein shown here is translated from the DNA. V gene TRGV9 combines with J gene TRGJP. The J gene comes from matching the DNA to germline here; TCRdb lacks it. The CDR3 is 18 amino acids. CDR1 and CDR2 from the germline V gene are GITISATS and ISYDGTV (reference sequence). As DNA, the CDR3 is TGTGCCTTGCGGGAGGTGCAAGCCGAAGAGTTGGGCAAAAAAATCAAGGTATTT. The encoded protein is CALREVQAEELGKKIKVF.

The table lists this clone with many counts. The rearrangement uses TRGV3 and TRGJP2. CDR3 length equals 19 residues. The junction had 13 bases not matched to a gene; V was cut back by 0 bases and J by 0 bases. Germline V gives CDR1 VTNTFY, CDR2 YDVSTARD (reference sequence). The CDR3 DNA sequence: TGTGCCACCTGGGACAGGTTTGATATGATTTATAGTAGTGATTGGATCAAGACGTTT. Translating gives CATWDRFDMIYSSDWIKTF.

By share, this clone ranks as medium-sized. The CDR3 loop is CATWDGDYKKLF. The CDR3 region has the DNA TGTGCCACCTGGGATGGAGATTATAAGAAACTCTTT. The chain links TRGV4 to TRGJ1 or TRGJ2. V lost 1 base, J lost 5 bases, and 2 bases stayed unmatched. The CDR3 runs to 12 residues. Germline V CDR1 and CDR2: EGSTGY, YDSYTSSV.

This clone was counted between two and nine times. The TCRdb record carries a much larger clone's protein, which differs from this DNA's translation at residues 2 and 9; a read error is the likely cause, and the protein listed here is the DNA translation. The chain has TRGV9 and TRGJ1 or TRGJ2. Germline matching of the DNA provided the J gene here, since TCRdb leaves it blank. Germline V gene lookup returns CDR1 GITISATS and CDR2 ISYDGTV (reference sequence). The CDR3 is 12 amino acids. This chain's CDR3 is CTLWEGHQGKLF. The CDR3 DNA follows: TGTACCTTGTGGGAGGGACATCAGGGGAAACTCTTT.

As for this clone: Since a far larger clone is one base different, this is likely a read error. At the DNA level, this CDR3 is encoded by other sequences in the same sample as well. DNA for the CDR3: TGTGCCTTGTGGGAGGTACAAAGGGGTTATAAGAAACTCTTT. Amino acid sequence: CALWEVQRGYKKLF. V is TRGV9 and J is TRGJ1 or TRGJ2. TCRdb records no J gene; here it was assigned by comparing the DNA to germline. Per germline, CDR1 GITISATS and CDR2 ISYDGTV (reference sequence). The V segment lost 1 base and the J segment 6 bases; nucleotides outside the gene matches: 9. This CDR3 comprises 14 residues.

Many counts were recorded for this clone. With only one base between it and a far larger clone, this is likely a read error. The same CDR3 can be traced to other DNA sequences in this sample. The rearrangement links TRGV9 to TRGJP. TCRdb lists no J gene, so it was determined here by aligning the DNA to germline. CDR3 length equals 17 residues. Germline values: CDR1 GITISATS, CDR2 ISYDGTV (reference sequence). In DNA form, the CDR3 reads TGTGCCCTGTGGGAGGTGCATGGAGAGTTGGGCAAAAAAATCAAGGTATTT. Its translation is CALWEVHGELGKKIKVF.

The CDR3 DNA reads as TGTGCCACTGGGATAAACAAGAAACTCTTT. Translated, it gives CATGINKKLF. V gene TRGV8 combines with J gene TRGJ1 or TRGJ2. The J gene, not given by TCRdb, was assigned here from a germline match of the nucleotide sequence. Germline lookup yields CDR1 VENAVY and CDR2 YDSYNSRV. The CDR3 totals 10 residues. The V segment lost 10 bases and the J segment 10 bases; nucleotides outside the gene matches: 10.

Many counts were recorded for this clone. A much larger clone differs by one base, so this may be a read error. The same CDR3 is also encoded by other DNA sequences in this sample. This chain connects TRGV9 to TRGJP. V trimming: 0 bases; J trimming: 7 bases; junction bases outside the gene matches: 6. The length of the CDR3 is 17 residues. Germline V CDR1 and CDR2: GITISATS, ISYDGTV (reference sequence). CDR3 nucleotide sequence: TGTGCCTTGTGGGAGGTGCAATTGGAGTTGGGCAAAAAAATCAAGGTATTT. Its protein is CALWEVQLELGKKIKVF.

A note on this clone: This likely came from a read error, as a far larger clone is one base away. The genes are TRGV9 and TRGJ1 or TRGJ2. TCRdb gives no J gene; it was assigned here by matching the DNA to germline. Germline CDR1 reads GITISATS; CDR2 reads ISYDGTV (reference sequence). V lost 2 bases to trimming and J lost 2 bases; unmatched junction nucleotides: 6. The CDR3 has 14 amino acids. The CDR3 sequence is CALWEATYYYKKLF. In DNA form, the CDR3 reads TGTGCCTTGTGGGAGGCCACATATTATTATAAGAAACTCTTT.

This clone is categorized as medium-sized (0.01 to 0.1%). Other DNA sequences within the sample encode an identical CDR3. The J gene is TRGJ1 or TRGJ2, the V gene TRGV4. This CDR3 has 15 amino acids. Trimming took 0 bases from V and 2 from J; bases not matched to a gene: 7. The germline V gene encodes CDR1 EGSTGY and CDR2 YDSYTSSV. The CDR3 reads CATWDGLVYYYKKLF. The CDR3 DNA reads TGTGCCACCTGGGATGGGCTGGTCTATTATTATAAGAAACTCTTT.

Regarding this clone: TCRdb attributes to this sequence the protein of a much larger clone, which differs from the DNA translation at residue 8; a read error is likely, and the protein displayed is translated from the DNA. The V call is TRGV9, the J call TRGJ1 or TRGJ2. Matching the DNA to germline supplied the J gene, which TCRdb does not give. The CDR3 is 11 residues long. The germline V gene encodes CDR1 GITISATS and CDR2 ISYDGTV (reference sequence). The CDR3: CALWTVYRKLF. The CDR3 DNA reads as TGTGCCTTGTGGACTGTCTATAGGAAACTCTTT.

This clone was picked up many times. It is likely a read error: a sequence one base away is far more abundant. Within the sample, other DNA sequences also encode this same CDR3. This sequence joins TRGV9 and TRGJP. Here the J gene was assigned by germline matching of the DNA, as TCRdb has none. Germline V lookup: CDR1 GITISATS, CDR2 ISYDGTV (reference sequence). This CDR3 has 17 residues. The CDR3 reads CALWEVHVGLGKKIKVF. The CDR3 nucleotides are TGCGCCTTGTGGGAGGTGCACGTTGGGTTGGGCAAAAAAATCAAGGTATTT.

About this clone itself: A read error likely explains this, since a far larger clone differs by one base. Different DNA sequences within this sample yield the same CDR3. This rearrangement joins TRGV9 to TRGJP. No J gene was available from TCRdb, and it was assigned here by a germline match of the DNA. The CDR3 is 18 amino acids. From germline, CDR1 is GITISATS and CDR2 ISYDGTV (reference sequence). CDR3 sequence: CALWDSNQQELGKKIKVF. CDR3 nucleotides: TGTGCCTTGTGGGACTCAAACCAGCAAGAGTTGGGCAAAAAGATCAAGGTATTT.

This clone was picked up a small number of times. Given a far larger clone just one base away, this is likely a sequencing read error. The CDR3 loop reads CATWDRLFDWIKTF. CDR3 DNA sequence: TGTGCCACCTGGGATAGGCTCTTTGATTGGATCAAGACGTTT. The V call is TRGV3, the J call TRGJP2. Because TCRdb records no J gene, it was assigned here through a match of the DNA to germline. CDR3 size: 14 residues. V shed 4 bases, J shed 7 bases, and the junction held 9 bases outside the gene matches. The germline V gene has CDR1 VTNTFY and CDR2 YDVSTARD (reference sequence).

This clone was seen only a few times. TCRdb's protein, taken from a much larger clone, differs from this DNA's translation at residue 10, likely owing to a read error; the protein displayed comes from the DNA. The rearrangement uses TRGV9 and TRGJP. Germline matching of the DNA provided the J gene here, since TCRdb leaves it blank. Germline CDR1 reads GITISATS; CDR2 reads ISYDGTV (reference sequence). The trim removed 0 bases at V and 10 bases at J, leaving 12 bases unmatched. The CDR3 totals 18 residues. CDR3 residues: CALWEVQSTNLGKKIKVF. The CDR3 bases are TGTGCCTTGTGGGAGGTGCAGTCTACGAATTTGGGCAAAAAAATCAAGGTATTT.

This clone was seen repeatedly, ten times or more. A much larger clone lies a single base off, so this may be a read error. The CDR3 DNA sequence: TGTGCCACCTGGGACGGGCCGCATTATTATAAGAAACTCTTT. This gives the protein CATWDGPHYYKKLF. The chain joins TRGV2 to TRGJ1 or TRGJ2. V lost 0 bases, J lost 2 bases, and 4 bases stayed unmatched. The V gene's germline CDR1 is EGSNGY and CDR2 YDSYNSKV. The CDR3 is 14 amino acids.

In its sample, this clone was seen many times. The mismatch at residue 3 between this DNA's translation and the TCRdb protein of a much larger clone likely reflects a read error; the protein shown is translated from the DNA. V usage is TRGV9 and J usage is TRGJ1 or TRGJ2. The J gene was not available in TCRdb and was assigned here by matching the DNA to germline segments. Germline V lookup: CDR1 GITISATS, CDR2 ISYDGTV (reference sequence). The CDR3 totals 12 residues. The CDR3: CASWESFYKKLF. In DNA form, the CDR3 reads TGTGCCTCGTGGGAGAGTTTTTATAAGAAACTCTTT.

A few counts support this clone. One base separates it from a far larger clone, so it is likely a read error. Additional DNA sequences in this sample encode the identical CDR3. This rearrangement joins TRGV2 to TRGJP2. TCRdb offers no J gene call, so here the DNA was matched to germline to obtain one. This CDR3 is built from 14 residues. J gave up 0 bases and V 10 bases, and 8 bases lay outside the gene matches. CDR1 is EGSNGY, CDR2 YDSYNSKV, per germline. CDR3 amino acids: CATWNHSSDWIKTF. The CDR3 DNA is TGTGCCACTTGGAATCATAGTAGTGATTGGATCAAGACGTTT.

This clone was seen ten or more times. V and J are TRGV4 and TRGJ1 or TRGJ2. Germline V CDR1 and CDR2: EGSTGY, YDSYTSSV. The CDR3 totals 13 residues. Trimming took 3 bases from V and 3 from J; bases not matched to a gene: 5. The CDR3 DNA reads TGTGCCACCTGGGATAAGGTTTATTATAAGAAACTCTTT. This codes for CATWDKVYYKKLF.

This clone was seen more than once but under ten times. TCRdb has a much larger clone's protein, which differs at residue 13 from the translation of this DNA, likely because of a read error; what is shown is the protein translated from the DNA. In nucleotides, the CDR3 is TGTGCCTTGTGGGAGGTGCATGTAAAAGAGTTGGGCGAAAAAATCAAGGTATTT. This codes for CALWEVHVKELGEKIKVF. The gene calls are TRGV9 and TRGJP. Matching the DNA to germline supplied the J gene, which TCRdb does not give. The CDR3 has 18 residues. Germline V CDR1 and CDR2: GITISATS, ISYDGTV (reference sequence).

This clone showed up just a few times. This likely came from a read error, as a far larger clone is one base away. The V gene call is TRGV8, and the J gene call is absent. The CDR3 runs to 12 residues. Germline V gene sequence: CDR1 VENAVY, CDR2 YDSYNSRV. The CDR3 DNA follows: TGTGCCACCTGGGATAGGCGCCATAAGAAGCTCTTT. Its protein product is CATWDRRHKKLF.